This T cell receptor beta chain is drawn from a study of cytomegalovirus exposure and HLA in healthy donors. Concerning this clone: Its specificity is not known.

Study observations and caveats: The authors assumed roughly uniform sequencing depth across donors for presence/absence analyses.

Germline assignment: CDR1 SNHLY and CDR2 FYNNEI. The CDR3 covers 15 residues. V lost 6 bases, J lost 5 bases, and 11 bases stayed unmatched. Researchers ran the PCR with 60 Vbeta and 13 Jbeta primers. Some clones are missing from TCRdb's copy, which holds only in-frame ones; the method was immunoSEQ multiplex PCR. The top ten clones hold 1.5% to 2% of a sample with about 200,000 clones, around 78% of them seen once. Sequenced material: PBMCs. This receptor was identified in a young man in good health and CMV-seronegative. The gene calls are TRBV2 and TRBJ2-7; 9 bases agree with TRBD1. CDR3 region: CASRTPGTGFHEQYF. In DNA, the CDR3 is TGTGCCAGCAGAACCCCCGGGACAGGGTTCCACGAGCAGTACTTC.